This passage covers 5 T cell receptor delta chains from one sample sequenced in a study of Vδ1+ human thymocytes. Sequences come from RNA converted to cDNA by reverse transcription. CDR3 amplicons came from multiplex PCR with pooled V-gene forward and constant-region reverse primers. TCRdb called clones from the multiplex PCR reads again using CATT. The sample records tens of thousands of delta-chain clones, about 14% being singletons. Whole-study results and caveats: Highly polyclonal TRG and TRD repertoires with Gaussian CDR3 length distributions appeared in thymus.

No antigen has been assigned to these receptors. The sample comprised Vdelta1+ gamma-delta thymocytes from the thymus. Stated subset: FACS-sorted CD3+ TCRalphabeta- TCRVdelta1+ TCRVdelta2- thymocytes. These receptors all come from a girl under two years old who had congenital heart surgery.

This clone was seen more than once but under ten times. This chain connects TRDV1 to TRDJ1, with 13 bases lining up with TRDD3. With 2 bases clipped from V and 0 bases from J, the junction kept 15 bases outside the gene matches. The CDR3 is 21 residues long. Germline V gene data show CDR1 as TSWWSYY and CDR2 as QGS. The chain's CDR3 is CALGETHWGIRAHPYTDKLIF. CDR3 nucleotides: TGTGCTCTTGGGGAAACCCACTGGGGGATACGTGCACACCCGTACACCGATAAACTCATCTTT.

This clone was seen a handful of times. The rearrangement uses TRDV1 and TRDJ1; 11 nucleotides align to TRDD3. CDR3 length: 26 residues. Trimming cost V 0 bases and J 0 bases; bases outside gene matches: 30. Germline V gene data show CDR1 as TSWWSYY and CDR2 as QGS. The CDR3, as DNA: TGTGCTCTTGGGGAACTAAGTGCCCTCCCAGCCTTCCTTCCCGTACTGGGGGATAGTTACACCGATAAACTCATCTTT. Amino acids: CALGELSALPAFLPVLGDSYTDKLIF.

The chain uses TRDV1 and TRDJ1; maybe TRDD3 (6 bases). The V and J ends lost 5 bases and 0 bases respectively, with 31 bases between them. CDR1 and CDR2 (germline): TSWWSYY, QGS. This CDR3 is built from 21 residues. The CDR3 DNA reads TGTGCTCTTGGGAAAGGACCGGGACCTGGGGCCCATAGGGGTAACACCGATAAACTCATCTTT. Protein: CALGKGPGPGAHRGNTDKLIF.

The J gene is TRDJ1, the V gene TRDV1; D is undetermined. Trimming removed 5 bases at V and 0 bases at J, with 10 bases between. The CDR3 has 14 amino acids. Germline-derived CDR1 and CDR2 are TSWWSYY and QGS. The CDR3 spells CALGTTAYTDKLIF. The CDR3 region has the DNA TGTGCTCTTGGGACTACCGCCTACACCGATAAACTCATCTTT.

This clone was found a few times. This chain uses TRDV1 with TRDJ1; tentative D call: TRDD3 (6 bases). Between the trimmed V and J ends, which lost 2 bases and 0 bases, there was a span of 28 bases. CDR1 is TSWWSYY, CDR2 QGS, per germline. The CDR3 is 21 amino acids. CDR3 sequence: CALGESYTQVLEGINTDKLIF. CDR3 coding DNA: TGTGCTCTTGGGGAAAGCTACACCCAAGTACTGGAGGGGATTAACACCGATAAACTCATCTTT.